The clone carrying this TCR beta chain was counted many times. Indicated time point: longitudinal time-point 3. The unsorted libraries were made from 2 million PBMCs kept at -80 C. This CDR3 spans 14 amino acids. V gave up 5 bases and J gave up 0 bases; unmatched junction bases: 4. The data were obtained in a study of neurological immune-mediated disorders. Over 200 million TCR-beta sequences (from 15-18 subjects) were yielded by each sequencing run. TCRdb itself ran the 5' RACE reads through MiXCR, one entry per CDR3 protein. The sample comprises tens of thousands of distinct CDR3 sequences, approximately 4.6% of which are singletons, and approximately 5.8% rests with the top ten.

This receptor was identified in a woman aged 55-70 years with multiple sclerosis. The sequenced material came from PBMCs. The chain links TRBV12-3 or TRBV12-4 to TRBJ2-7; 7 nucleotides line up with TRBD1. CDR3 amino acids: CASSPQGVSYEQYF. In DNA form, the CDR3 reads TGTGCCAGCAGTCCCCAGGGGGTCTCCTACGAGCAGTACTTC.